The clone carrying this T cell receptor beta chain was seen repeatedly, ten times or more. Its cognate antigen is unknown. The data stem from a study of Graves' ophthalmopathy and Graves' hyperthyroidism. Study-wide results and caveats: Blood also held most thyroid clonotypes expanded above 0.001 frequency.

Hyperthyroidism patients were newly diagnosed, ill under 2 months, and aged 18 to 65 years. A roughly 9.1 ml volume of fresh peripheral blood provided the PBMCs. Investigators amplified TCR beta CDR3 regions from RNA transcripts. HTBI primers primed a first-round RT-PCR, and a second-round multiplex PCR followed. TCRdb reanalysed the multiplex PCR reads using MiXCR and keeps one entry per CDR3 protein. The data show 400,000 or so distinct CDR3 sequences, with roughly 17% seen just once and 2% to 2.5% held by the top ten. Deletions cut 1 base from V and 4 bases from J, with 1 base between. CDR3 length: 12 amino acids. Germline V gene lookup returns CDR1 MDHEN and CDR2 SYDVKM.

This chain joins TRBV28 and TRBJ2-2; D remains ambiguous. This receptor was identified in an adult woman with stable Graves' hyperthyroidism. The sequenced sample consisted of peripheral blood. CDR3 sequence reads: CASSLSTGELFF. The CDR3 bases are TGTGCCAGCAGTTTATCCACCGGGGAGCTGTTTTTT.